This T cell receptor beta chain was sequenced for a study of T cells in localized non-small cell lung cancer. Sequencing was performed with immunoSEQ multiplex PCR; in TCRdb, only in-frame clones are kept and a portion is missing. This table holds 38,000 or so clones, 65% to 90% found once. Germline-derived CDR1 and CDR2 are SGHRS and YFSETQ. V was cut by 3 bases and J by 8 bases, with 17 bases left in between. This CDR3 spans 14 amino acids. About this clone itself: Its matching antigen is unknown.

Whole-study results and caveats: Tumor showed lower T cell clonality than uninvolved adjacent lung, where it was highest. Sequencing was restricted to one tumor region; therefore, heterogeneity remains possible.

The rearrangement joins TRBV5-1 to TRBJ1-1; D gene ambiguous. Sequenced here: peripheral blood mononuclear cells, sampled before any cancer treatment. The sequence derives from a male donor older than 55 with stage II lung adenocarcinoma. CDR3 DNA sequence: TGCGCCAGCAGCTCCGGTATCTCCCTGGCGGAAGCTTTCTTT. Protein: CASSSGISLAEAFF.